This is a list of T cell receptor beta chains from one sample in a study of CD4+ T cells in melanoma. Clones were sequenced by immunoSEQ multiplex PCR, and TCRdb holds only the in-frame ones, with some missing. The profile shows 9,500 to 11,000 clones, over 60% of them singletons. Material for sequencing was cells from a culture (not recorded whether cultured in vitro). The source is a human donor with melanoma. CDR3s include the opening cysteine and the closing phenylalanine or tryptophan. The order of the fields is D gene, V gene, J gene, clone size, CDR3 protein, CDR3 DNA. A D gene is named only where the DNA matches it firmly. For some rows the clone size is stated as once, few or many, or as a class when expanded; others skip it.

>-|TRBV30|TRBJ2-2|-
CAWSGLVREMPGANTGELFF
TGTGCCTGGAGTGGCCTGGTCCGCGAGATGCCCGGGGCCAACACCGGGGAGCTGTTTTTT
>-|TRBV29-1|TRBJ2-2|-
CSVAGTGDTGELFF
TGCAGCGTTGCGGGGACGGGAGACACCGGGGAGCTGTTTTTT
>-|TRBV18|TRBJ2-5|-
CASSPQWTDRFETQYF
TGTGCCAGCTCACCACAGTGGACAGACCGTTTCGAGACCCAGTACTTC
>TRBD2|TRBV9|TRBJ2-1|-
CASSVRTSGDRLRPDEQFF
TGTGCCAGCAGCGTCCGGACTAGCGGGGACCGACTGAGGCCAGATGAGCAGTTCTTC
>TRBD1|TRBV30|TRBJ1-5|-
CAWSVQGGPQPQHF
TGTGCCTGGAGTGTACAAGGGGGCCCTCAGCCCCAGCATTTT
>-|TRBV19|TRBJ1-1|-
CASRSRGGNTEAFF
TGTGCCAGTAGATCCCGGGGGGGGAACACTGAAGCTTTCTTT
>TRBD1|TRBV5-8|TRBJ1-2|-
CASSAGGSPTYGYTF
TGTGCCAGCAGCGCAGGGGGTAGCCCTACCTATGGCTACACCTTC
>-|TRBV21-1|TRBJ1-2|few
CASSNLRGGYTF
TGTGCCAGCAGCAACCTCAGGGGCGGCTACACCTTC
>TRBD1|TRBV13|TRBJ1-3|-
CASSSDRVGNTIYF
TGTGCCAGCAGCTCGGACAGGGTCGGAAACACCATATATTTT
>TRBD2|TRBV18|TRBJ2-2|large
CASSPPRWEPGLAAMNTGELFF
TGTGCCAGCTCACCCCCGCGATGGGAGCCGGGACTAGCGGCCATGAACACCGGGGAGCTGTTTTTT
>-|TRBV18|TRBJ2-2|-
CASSWDVTGELFF
TGTGCCAGCTCATGGGACGTTACCGGGGAGCTGTTTTTT
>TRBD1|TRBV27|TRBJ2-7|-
CASSSGTGPYEQYF
TGTGCCAGCAGTTCCGGGACAGGGCCCTACGAGCAGTACTTC
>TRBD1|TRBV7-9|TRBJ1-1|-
CASSLVGTGTEAFF
TGTGCCAGCAGCTTAGTCGGGACAGGTACCGAAGCTTTCTTT
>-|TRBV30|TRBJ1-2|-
CAWSPPYYGYTF
TGTGCCTGGAGCCCCCCCTACTATGGCTACACCTTC
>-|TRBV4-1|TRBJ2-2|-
CASSQLLGLTGELFF
TGCGCCAGCAGCCAACTTCTGGGTCTCACCGGGGAGCTGTTTTTT
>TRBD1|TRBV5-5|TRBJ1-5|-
CASSLDRAFQPQHF
TGTGCCAGCAGCCTTGACAGGGCGTTTCAGCCCCAGCATTTT
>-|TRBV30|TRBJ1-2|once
CAWNEGVDGYTF
TGTGCCTGGAATGAGGGGGTAGACGGCTACACCTTC
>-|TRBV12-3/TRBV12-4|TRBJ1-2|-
CASGVVNGYGYTF
TGTGCCAGCGGAGTCGTTAACGGCTATGGCTACACCTTC
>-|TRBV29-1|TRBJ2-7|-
CSVRMENRYEQYF
TGCAGCGTCCGCATGGAGAATAGGTACGAGCAGTACTTC
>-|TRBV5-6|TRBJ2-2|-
CASSLEDGTGELFF
TGTGCCAGCAGCTTGGAGGACGGCACCGGGGAGCTGTTTTTT
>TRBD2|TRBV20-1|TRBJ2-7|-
CSASLIPSVSGGYEQYF
TGCAGTGCTAGTTTAATACCCTCGGTTAGCGGGGGCTACGAGCAGTACTTC
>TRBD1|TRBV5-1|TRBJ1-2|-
CASSQTGGAGYTF
TGCGCCAGCAGCCAGACAGGGGGAGCTGGCTACACCTTC
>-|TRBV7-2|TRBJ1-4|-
CASSLQPGTNEKLFF
TGTGCCAGCAGCTTACAGCCCGGAACTAATGAAAAACTGTTTTTT
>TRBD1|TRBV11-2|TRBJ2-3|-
CASSDIPRGPDTQYF
TGTGCCAGCAGCGACATTCCCAGGGGGCCAGATACGCAGTATTTT
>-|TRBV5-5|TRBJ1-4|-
CASSPLGEGEKLFF
TGTGCCAGCAGCCCGCTTGGGGAAGGCGAAAAACTGTTTTTT
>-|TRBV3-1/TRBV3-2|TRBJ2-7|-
CASSQDLSRAYEQYF
TGTGCCAGCAGCCAAGATTTGAGCAGAGCCTACGAGCAGTACTTC
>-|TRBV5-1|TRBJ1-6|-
CASSLDGVESPLHF
TGCGCCAGCAGCTTAGACGGAGTAGAGTCACCCCTCCACTTT
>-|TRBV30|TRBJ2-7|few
CAWSPTSYEQYF
TGTGCCTGGTCCCCTACCTCCTACGAGCAGTACTTC
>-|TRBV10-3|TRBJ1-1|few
CAISERGGNTEAFF
TGTGCCATCAGTGAACGGGGCGGCAACACTGAAGCTTTCTTT
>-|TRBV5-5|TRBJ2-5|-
CASSFGISSLYF
TGTGCCAGCAGCTTTGGGATATCTTCTCTGTACTTC
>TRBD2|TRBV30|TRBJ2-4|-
CAWRGGTLKNIQYF
TGTGCCTGGAGGGGGGGGACCCTCAAAAACATTCAGTACTTC
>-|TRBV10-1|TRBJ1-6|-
CASSDGGTNNSPLHF
TGCGCCAGCAGTGATGGGGGCACGAATAATTCACCCCTCCACTTT
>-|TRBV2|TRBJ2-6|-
CATASRPRVLDPSGANVLTF
TGTGCTACCGCCTCAAGGCCGAGGGTACTCGACCCCTCTGGGGCCAACGTCCTGACTTTC
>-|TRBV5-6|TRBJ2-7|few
CASSRRGYSSYEQYF
TGTGCCAGCAGCCGCCGGGGATACAGCTCCTACGAGCAGTACTTC
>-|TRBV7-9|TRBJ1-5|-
CASSLELNQPQHF
TGTGCCAGCAGCTTGGAACTTAATCAGCCCCAGCATTTT
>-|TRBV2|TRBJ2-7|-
CASSDLSGLDYEQYF
TGTGCCAGCAGTGACCTCTCAGGGTTGGACTACGAGCAGTACTTC
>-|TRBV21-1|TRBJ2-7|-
CASSRRRRGGTYEQYF
TGTGCCAGCAGCAGAAGAAGAAGGGGAGGCACCTACGAGCAGTACTTC
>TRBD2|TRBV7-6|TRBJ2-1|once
CASSGPYERGYGEQFF
TGTGCCAGCAGCGGCCCTTATGAGCGGGGGTACGGTGAGCAGTTCTTC
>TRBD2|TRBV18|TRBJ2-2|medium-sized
CASYSGGAGTGELFF
TGTGCCAGCTACAGCGGGGGGGCCGGCACCGGGGAGCTGTTTTTT